Only a few counts were recorded for the clone carrying this TCR beta chain. TCRdb re-analysed the 5' RACE reads in MiXCR, keeping a single row per CDR3 protein. This table has 300,000 to 400,000 distinct CDR3 sequences, less than 9.5% appearing once. The CDR3 totals 16 residues. From germline, CDR1 is SGHTA and CDR2 FQGNSA. J lost 7 bases, V lost 1 base, and 10 bases had no gene match. The sample is drawn from a study of T cells after yellow fever vaccination. This TCR came from a man aged 18 to 30 who received the YFV17D yellow fever vaccine. The chain links TRBV7-2 to TRBJ2-3; 8 bases match TRBD2. The material was PBMCs, obtained approximately 40 days after the first yellow fever vaccination. The CDR3 sequence: CASSLERGPLWYTQYF. CDR3 DNA sequence: TGTGCCAGCAGCTTAGAGCGGGGGCCCTTGTGGTATACGCAGTATTTT.